The source of this TCR beta chain is a study of low-dose radiotherapy and immunotherapy resistance in tumors. Looking at the study overall: Aspirin 300 mg was given orally each day for four cycles from cycle 1 day 1.

The germline gives CDR1 SGHAT, CDR2 FQNNGV. CDR3 size: 15 residues. V was shortened by 3 bases and J by 4 bases, with 16 bases between the two germline ends. Gene-specific TRAV and TRBV primers were used for first-strand cDNA, covering alpha and beta chains. A constant-region primer paired with the V-primer adapter amplified TCRs over about 20 PCR cycles. TCRdb re-derived calls from the reads in MiXCR, one entry per CDR3 protein. The data show 9,500 to 15,000 distinct CDR3 sequences, 76% seen once. Treatment combined nivolumab, ipilimumab, aspirin, low-dose cyclophosphamide and low-dose radiotherapy in a dose-escalation trial.

J is TRBJ2-7 and V is TRBV11-2, with D tentatively TRBD2 (6 bases). This receptor was taken from a human donor with advanced metastatic prostate, ovarian, gallbladder or colorectal cancer (not recorded which). This table probably holds off-target reads from a library built for another chain. CDR3 in amino acids: CASSFSGTAGYEQYF. In nucleotides, the CDR3 is TGTGCCAGCAGCTTTTCCGGGACTGCCGGTTACGAGCAGTACTTC.